The 5 T cell receptor beta chains given below trace back to one sample, sequenced in a study of STAT5B mutations in CD4+ large granular lymphocyte leukemia. Data came from immunoSEQ multiplex PCR; TCRdb stores just in-frame clones and leaves some out. Of roughly 30,000 clones listed, 87% are singletons. Material for sequencing was CD4+ T cells from blood buffy coats. The source of these receptors is a human donor in good health.

The V gene is TRBV5-1, the J gene TRBJ2-1, with unresolved D. This CDR3 region has 15 residues. V shed 0 bases and J shed 0 bases, with 7 bases lying between them. Per the germline V gene, CDR1 is SGHRS and CDR2 is YFSETQ. The CDR3 loop reads CASSLVGDSYNEQFF. CDR3 coding DNA: TGCGCCAGCAGCTTGGTTGGGGACTCCTACAATGAGCAGTTCTTC. Complete variable domain (other parts from reference TRBV5-1 and TRBJ2-1): KAGVTQTPRYLIKTRGQQVTLSCSPISGHRSVSWYQQTPGQGLQFLFEYFSETQRNKGNFPGRFSGRQFSNSRSEMNVSTLELGDSALYLCASSLVGDSYNEQFFGPGTRLTVL.

The chain is built from TRBV28 and TRBJ2-3; D perhaps matches TRBD2 (6 bases). This CDR3 contains 16 residues. V dropped 8 bases and J dropped 1 base, with 19 bases sitting between them. Germline V gene data show CDR1 as MDHEN and CDR2 as SYDVKM. CDR3: CASHGAEASGTDTQYF. CDR3 sequence (DNA): TGTGCCAGCCACGGGGCTGAGGCTAGCGGCACAGATACGCAGTATTTT.

J is TRBJ1-4 and V is TRBV7-2, with D tentatively TRBD1 (5 bases). The germline CDR1 and CDR2 sequences are SGHTA and FQGNSA. The CDR3 runs to 13 residues. Trimming stripped 6 bases from V and 4 bases from J, with 9 bases between. The CDR3 bases are TGTGCCAGCAGATGGGACGGTAATGAAAAACTGTTTTTT. It translates to CASRWDGNEKLFF.

In DNA, the CDR3 is TGTGCCAGTAGTTTCTACAGGGGTAAGGGCGGGGAGCTGTTTTTT. Translated: CASSFYRGKGGELFF. This chain connects TRBV19 to TRBJ2-2, with TRBD1 matching 7 bases. Unmatched junction bases numbered 10, after V lost 5 bases and J lost 7 bases. CDR3 size: 15 residues. Germline-derived CDR1 and CDR2 are LNHDA and SQIVND (reference sequence). Supplemented by reference TRBV19 and TRBJ2-2, the full variable domain reads DGGITQSPKYLFRKEGQNVTLSCEQNLNHDAMYWYRQDPGQGLRLIYYSQIVNDFQKGDIAEGYSVSREKKESFPLTVTSAQKNPTAFYLCASSFYRGKGGELFFGEGSRLTVL.

V is TRBV6-5 and J is TRBJ1-1; D uncertain. The CDR3 is made up of 12 amino acids. In germline, CDR1 is MNHEY, CDR2 SVGAGI. V lost 6 bases and J 4 bases, leaving 9 bases between the germline ends. The CDR3 DNA is TGTGCCAGCAGCCCCCTCGGCACTGAAGCTTTCTTT. Its protein is CASSPLGTEAFF.